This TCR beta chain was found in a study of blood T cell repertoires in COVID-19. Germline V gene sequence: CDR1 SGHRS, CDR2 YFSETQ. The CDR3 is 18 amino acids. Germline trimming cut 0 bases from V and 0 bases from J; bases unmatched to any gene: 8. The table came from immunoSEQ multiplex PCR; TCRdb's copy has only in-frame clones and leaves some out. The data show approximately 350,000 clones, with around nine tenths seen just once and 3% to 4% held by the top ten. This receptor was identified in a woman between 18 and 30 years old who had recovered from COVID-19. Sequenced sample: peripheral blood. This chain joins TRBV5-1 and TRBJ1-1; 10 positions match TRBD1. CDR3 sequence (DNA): TGCGCCAGCAGCTTGGTACCTACGGGGACAGGGGTGAACACTGAAGCTTTCTTT. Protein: CASSLVPTGTGVNTEAFF.